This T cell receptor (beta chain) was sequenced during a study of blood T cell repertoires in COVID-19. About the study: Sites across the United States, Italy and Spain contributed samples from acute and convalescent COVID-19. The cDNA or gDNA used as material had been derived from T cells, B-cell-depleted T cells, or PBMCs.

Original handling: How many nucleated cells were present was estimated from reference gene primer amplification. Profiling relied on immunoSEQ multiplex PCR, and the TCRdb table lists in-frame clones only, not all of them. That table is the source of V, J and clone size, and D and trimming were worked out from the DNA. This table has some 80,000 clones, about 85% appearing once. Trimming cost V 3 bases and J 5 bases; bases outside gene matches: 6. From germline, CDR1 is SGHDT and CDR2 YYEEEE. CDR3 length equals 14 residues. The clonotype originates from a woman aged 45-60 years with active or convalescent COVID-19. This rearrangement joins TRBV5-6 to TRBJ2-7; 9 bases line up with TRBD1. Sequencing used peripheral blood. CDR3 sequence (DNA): TGTGCCAGCAGCTACCGGGACAGGGTCCACGAGCAGTACTTC. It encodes CASSYRDRVHEQYF.